The T cell receptor beta chain under discussion was sequenced for a study of T cell repertoires in cytomegalovirus infection. The CDR3 is 18 residues long. V was cut by 2 bases and J by 2 bases, with 19 bases left in between. Germline V gene data show CDR1 as MNHEY and CDR2 as SMNVEV (reference sequence). TCRdb reprocessed the reads via MiXCR and lists one record per CDR3 protein. The sample carries roughly 120,000 distinct CDR3 sequences, 32% recorded once. Regarding this clonotype: Its specificity is unknown.

Specimen: CD8+ T cells from cultured PBMCs, collected from culture after CMV antigen stimulation. The chain recombines TRBV27 with TRBJ2-1; D possibly corresponds to TRBD1 (5 bases). The sequence was obtained from a human donor in good health (CMV status not recorded). Some clones in this sample may be carry-over from other donors' samples. The CDR3 bases are TGTGCCAGCAGTTTACCCACTAAGAACAGGTTTCCCTACAATGAGCAGTTCTTC. Residues: CASSLPTKNRFPYNEQFF.